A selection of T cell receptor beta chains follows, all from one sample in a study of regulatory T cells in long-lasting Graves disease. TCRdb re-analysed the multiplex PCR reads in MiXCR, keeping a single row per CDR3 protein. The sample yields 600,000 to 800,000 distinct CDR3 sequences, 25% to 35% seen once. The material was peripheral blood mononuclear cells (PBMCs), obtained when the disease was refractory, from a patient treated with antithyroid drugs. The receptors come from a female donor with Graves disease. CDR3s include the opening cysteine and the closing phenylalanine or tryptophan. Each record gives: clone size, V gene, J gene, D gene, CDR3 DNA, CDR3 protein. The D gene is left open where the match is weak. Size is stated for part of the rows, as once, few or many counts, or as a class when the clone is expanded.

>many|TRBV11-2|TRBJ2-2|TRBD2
TGTGCCAGCAGCTTAGTGTTAGCGGGAAGGACCGGGGAGCTGTTTTTT
CASSLVLAGRTGELFF
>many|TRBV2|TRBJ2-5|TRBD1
TGTGCCAGCAGGACCGGGACAGGGGGAGAGACCCAGTACTTC
CASRTGTGGETQYF
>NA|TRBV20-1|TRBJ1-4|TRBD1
TGCAGTGCTAGCGTAGACAGGGGTACAGTCGTAAATGAAAAACTGTTTTTT
CSASVDRGTVVNEKLFF
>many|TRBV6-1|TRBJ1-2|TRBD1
TGTGCCAGCAAGAGGGACAGGTCCTATGGCTACACCTTC
CASKRDRSYGYTF
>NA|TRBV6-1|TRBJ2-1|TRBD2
TGTGCCAGCAGTGAGCTAGCGGACTACAATGAGCAGTTCTTC
CASSELADYNEQFF
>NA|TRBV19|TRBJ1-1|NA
TGTGCCAGTATTCTTTGGGGCACTGAAGCTTTCTTT
CASILWGTEAFF
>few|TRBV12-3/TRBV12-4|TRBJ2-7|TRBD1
TGTGCCAGCAGAGGACAGGGTAAGGACTACGAGCAGTACTTC
CASRGQGKDYEQYF
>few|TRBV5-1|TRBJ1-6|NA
TGCGCCAGCAGCGCCCGTGGGGTAGCTAATTCACCCCTCCACTTT
CASSARGVANSPLHF
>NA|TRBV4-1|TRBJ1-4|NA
TGCGCCAGCAGCCAGTTGGGGGCTAATGAAAAACTGTTTTTT
CASSQLGANEKLFF
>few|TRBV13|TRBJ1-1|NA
TGTGCCAGCAGCTTAGGGGCCATCGTTAGGACTGAAGCTTTCTTT
CASSLGAIVRTEAFF
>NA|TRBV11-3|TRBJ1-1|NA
TGTGCCAGCAGCTTTCAGACCTCCACTGAAGCTTTCTTT
CASSFQTSTEAFF
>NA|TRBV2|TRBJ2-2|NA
TGTGCCAGCAGTGAAGTGCCGGGGGACCCCGGGGAGCTGTTTTTT
CASSEVPGDPGELFF
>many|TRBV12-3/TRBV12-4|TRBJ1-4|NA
TGTGCCAGCAGTTTAATTGGGGGGGGCGAAAAACTGTTTTTT
CASSLIGGGEKLFF
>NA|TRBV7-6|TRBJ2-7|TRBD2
TGTGCCAGCAGCGGCGGGACTAGCGGAGAAATCTACGAGCAGTACTTC
CASSGGTSGEIYEQYF
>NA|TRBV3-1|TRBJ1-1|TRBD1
TGTGCCAGCAGCCCGTTGACAGGGGGGCAAGCTGAAGCTTTCTTT
CASSPLTGGQAEAFF
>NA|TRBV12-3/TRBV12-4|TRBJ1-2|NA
TGTGCCAGCGATCCCAGCTATGGCTACACCTTC
CASDPSYGYTF
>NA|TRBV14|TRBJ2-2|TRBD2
TGTGCCAGCAGCCAAGATACGGCTAGCGGGAACACCGGGGAGCTGTTTTTT
CASSQDTASGNTGELFF
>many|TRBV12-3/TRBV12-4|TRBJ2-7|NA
TGTGCCAGCAGGAGGGCAGGGATAAAGACCGAGGGGCAGTACTTC
CASRRAGIKTEGQYF
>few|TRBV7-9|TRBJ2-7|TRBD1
TGTGCCAGCAGCTTAGTGGGGACAGGGAACTCCGAGCAGTACTTC
CASSLVGTGNSEQYF
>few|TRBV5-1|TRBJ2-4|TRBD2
TGCGCCAGCAAGCCGGGAGGGGAAAACATTCAGTACTTC
CASKPGGENIQYF
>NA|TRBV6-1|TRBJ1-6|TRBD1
TGTGCCAGCAGTGATCCGGGACAGGGGAGATCACCCCTCCACTTT
CASSDPGQGRSPLHF
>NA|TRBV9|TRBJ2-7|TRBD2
TGTGCCAGCAGCGCCGGACTAGCGGCGTACGAGCAGTACTTC
CASSAGLAAYEQYF
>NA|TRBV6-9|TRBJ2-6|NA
TGTGCCAGCAGTTTTACCAGGGCTAAGATCTCTGGGGCCAACGTCCTGACTTTC
CASSFTRAKISGANVLTF
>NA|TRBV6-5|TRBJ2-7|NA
TGTGCCAGCAGTTACCGTCAGGGGTCCCACTACGAGCAGTACTTC
CASSYRQGSHYEQYF
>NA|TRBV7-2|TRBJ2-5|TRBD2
TGTGCCAGCAACCCCCCCGCCCCCTTCGGGAGGGAGACCCAGTACTTC
CASNPPAPFGRETQYF
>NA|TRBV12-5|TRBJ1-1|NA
TGTGCTAGTGGTTTGGGAAGAAGGAACACTGAAGCTTTCTTT
CASGLGRRNTEAFF
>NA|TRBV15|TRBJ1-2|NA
TGTGCCACCAGCAGAGATTTCGAAGTCGGGGGCTACACCTTC
CATSRDFEVGGYTF
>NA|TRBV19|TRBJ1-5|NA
TGTGCCAGTAGGAGGGATGCTTATAGCAATCAGCCCCAGCATTTT
CASRRDAYSNQPQHF
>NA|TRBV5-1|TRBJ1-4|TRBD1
TGCGCCAGCAGCTTGGGGGACAGGGAAACTAATGAAAAACTGTTTTTT
CASSLGDRETNEKLFF
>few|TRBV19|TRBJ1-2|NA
TGTGCCAGTAATTCGGGGAGCCCTCCTAACTATGGCTACACCTTC
CASNSGSPPNYGYTF
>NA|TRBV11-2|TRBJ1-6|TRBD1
TGTGCCAGCAGCCTAGGGGGCTCGGGCGGAAATTCACCCCTCCACTTT
CASSLGGSGGNSPLHF
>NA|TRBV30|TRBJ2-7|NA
TGTGCCTGGAGTGTACGGAGGGATGGCGAGCAGTACTTC
CAWSVRRDGEQYF
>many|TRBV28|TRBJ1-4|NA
TGTGCCAGCAGTTCGCGGACACCCGCGGGGGAAAAACTGTTTTTT
CASSSRTPAGEKLFF
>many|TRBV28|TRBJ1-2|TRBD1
TGTGCCAGCAGTTCGCCCGGGACAGTGGACTATGGCTACACCTTC
CASSSPGTVDYGYTF
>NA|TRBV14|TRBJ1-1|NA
TGTGCCAGCAGCCAAGATCGTCTAGTGGGTGGGGGAAGCACTGAAGCTTTCTTT
CASSQDRLVGGGSTEAFF
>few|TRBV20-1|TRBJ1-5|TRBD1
TGCAGTGCTAGCGTAGGACAGGTCAATCAGCCCCAGCATTTT
CSASVGQVNQPQHF
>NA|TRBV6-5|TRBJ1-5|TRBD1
TGTGCCAGCAGTTCCCGCACCGGACAGGGAAGCAATCAGCCCCAGCATTTT
CASSSRTGQGSNQPQHF
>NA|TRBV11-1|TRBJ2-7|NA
TGTGCCAGCAGCTTAAGAAAGGTTACAACCTACGAGCAGTACTTC
CASSLRKVTTYEQYF
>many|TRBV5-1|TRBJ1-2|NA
TGTGCCAGCAGCTTAGCGGGAGTTAACTATGGCTACACCTTC
CASSLAGVNYGYTF
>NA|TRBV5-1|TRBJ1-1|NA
TGCGCCAGCAGCCGGAGAGGGTTGACTGAAGCTTTCTTT
CASSRRGLTEAFF
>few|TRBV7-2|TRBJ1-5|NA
TGTGCCAGCAGCTCCACGAAGTATAGCAATCAGCCCCAGCATTTT
CASSSTKYSNQPQHF
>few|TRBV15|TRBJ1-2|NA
TGTGCCACCAGCAGAGAAGGGGGGCTCCTTTCTGCTGGCTACACCTTC
CATSREGGLLSAGYTF
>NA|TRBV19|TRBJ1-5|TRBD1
TGTGCCAGTAGTGGGGACAGCCGAAGCAATCAGCCCCAGCATTTT
CASSGDSRSNQPQHF
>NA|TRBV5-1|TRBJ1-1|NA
TGCGCCAGCAGCTTTGAATTTATGAACACTGAAGCTTTCTTT
CASSFEFMNTEAFF
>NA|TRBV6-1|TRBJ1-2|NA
TGTGCCACCCTAGAGGGGGGCACTATCTATGGCTACACCTTC
CATLEGGTIYGYTF
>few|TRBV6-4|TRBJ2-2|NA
TGTGCCACGAGCCAGCAGGGTCTCACCGGGGAGCTGTTTTTT
CATSQQGLTGELFF
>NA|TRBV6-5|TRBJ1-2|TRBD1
TGTGCCAGCAGTTGGGGACAGGGAGATTTCTATGGCTACACCTTC
CASSWGQGDFYGYTF
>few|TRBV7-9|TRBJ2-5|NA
TGTGCCAGCAGCTCTCCGGGAAGGGAGACCCAGTACTTC
CASSSPGRETQYF